This TCR beta chain stems from a study of T cells in Graves' hyperthyroidism and ophthalmopathy. Study-level results: Separation of ophthalmopathy from stable hyperthyroidism was achieved by a 13 V-J model.

The CDR3 is 15 amino acids. The V end lost 7 bases, the J end lost 0 bases, and 15 bases lay between the germline ends. Amplification yielded TCR beta CDR3 regions, with RNA transcripts as the source. First-round RT-PCR of the TCR CDR3 relied on the HTBI primer set. Via MiXCR, TCRdb re-called the multiplex PCR reads, giving one row per CDR3 protein. The sample records hundreds of thousands of distinct CDR3 sequences, over 15% being singletons. This clonotype was counted between two and nine times. Antigen specificity is unknown. The definition of stable Graves' hyperthyroidism was no ophthalmopathy progression within 18 months.

This clonotype originated in a woman between 18 and 29 years old with Graves' hyperthyroidism. This chain joins TRBV12-3 or TRBV12-4 and TRBJ1-2; tentatively, D is TRBD1 (6 bases). The sample consisted of blood. CDR3 bases: TGTGCCAGCAACAACAGAGGGACATCTAACTATGGCTACACCTTC. Translating gives CASNNRGTSNYGYTF.